One sample yielded the 28 T cell receptor beta chains listed below, sequenced in a study of blood T cells in healthy people across ages. Sample-barcoded 5' priming and a J-beta primer mix drove a second PCR of roughly 6 to 12 cycles. TCRdb ran MiXCR on the 5' RACE reads and lists one entry per CDR3 protein. The table has 500,000 to 550,000 distinct CDR3 sequences, 20% to 30% seen once; the top ten hold less than 9%. The sample also formed part of further work on T cells of mothers and their children.

Specimen: blood. The receptors derive from a boy between 10 and 17 years old in good health.

This clonotype occurred a few times. This chain uses TRBV24-1 with TRBJ1-2, with 8 positions matching TRBD1. Germline values: CDR1 KGHDR, CDR2 SFDVKD. This CDR3 has 15 amino acids. V shed 3 bases, J shed 6 bases, and the junction held 8 bases outside the gene matches. CDR3 DNA: TGTGCCACCAGTGATCCGGAAGAGACAGGGGATGGCTACACCTTC. This codes for CATSDPEETGDGYTF.

Many counts were recorded for this clonotype. This chain links TRBV7-2 with TRBJ2-5, with D perhaps TRBD2 (6 bases). CDR3 size: 16 residues. V shed 2 bases and J shed 1 base, with 14 bases lying between them. Germline V CDR1 and CDR2: SGHTA, FQGNSA. The CDR3 loop reads CASSLSGGAIQETQYF. DNA of the CDR3: TGTGCCAGCAGCTTAAGTGGCGGGGCTATCCAAGAGACCCAGTACTTC.

This clonotype was counted a few times. The chain recombines TRBV12-3 or TRBV12-4 with TRBJ2-7; 8 nucleotides match TRBD1. The CDR3 spans 15 residues. V gave up 5 bases and J gave up 0 bases; unmatched junction bases: 6. The CDR3 nucleotides are TGTGCCAGCAGTACGCCGACAGGGGACTCCTACGAGCAGTACTTC. Encoded protein: CASSTPTGDSYEQYF.

The genes are TRBV23-1 and TRBJ2-5; D might be TRBD1 (6 bases). TRBV23-1 is known as an ORF, though its function is uncertain. The CDR3 is made up of 16 amino acids. V gave up 0 bases and J gave up 6 bases, with 17 bases separating them. The CDR3 reads CASSQSGQGPQQTQYF. As DNA, the CDR3 is TGCGCCAGCAGTCAATCGGGTCAGGGGCCCCAGCAGACCCAGTACTTC.

This clonotype was detected only a few times. The chain joins TRBV6-2 or TRBV6-3 to TRBJ2-6; 7 positions agree with TRBD1. The CDR3 covers 17 residues. V trimming: 6 bases; J trimming: 0 bases; junction bases outside the gene matches: 8. The germline V gene encodes CDR1 MNHEY and CDR2 SVGEGT. Here the CDR3 reads CASSRRTGRSGANVLTF. As DNA, the CDR3 is TGTGCCAGCAGCCGCCGGACAGGCCGCTCTGGGGCCAACGTCCTGACTTTC.

This clonotype turned up a few times. J is TRBJ2-3 and V is TRBV4-3, with 8 bases lining up with TRBD2. Germline V gene lookup returns CDR1 LGHNA and CDR2 YSLEER. Unmatched junction bases numbered 8, after V lost 4 bases and J lost 2 bases. The CDR3 has 16 residues. CDR3 loop: CASSPFSGGTTDTQYF. CDR3 nucleotide sequence: TGCGCCAGCAGCCCCTTTTCGGGAGGGACCACAGATACGCAGTATTTT.

This clonotype was counted a few times. The chain carries TRBV6-5 and TRBJ1-2; D might be TRBD1 (6 bases). This CDR3 spans 11 amino acids. The germline V gene encodes CDR1 MNHEY and CDR2 SVGAGI. V gave up 7 bases and J gave up 7 bases, with 10 bases separating them. The CDR3 DNA follows: TGTGCCAGCACCCAGGGGCGTGGCTACACCTTC. Translation: CASTQGRGYTF.

This CDR3 reads CASSPDGLAETQYF. DNA of the CDR3: TGCGCCAGCAGCCCGGACGGCCTGGCGGAGACCCAGTACTTC. The chain recombines TRBV5-1 with TRBJ2-5; D unresolved. Germline V gene data show CDR1 as SGHRS and CDR2 as YFSETQ. Trimming took 4 bases from V and 5 from J, leaving 15 bases between them. CDR3 size: 14 residues. Variable domain in full (rest from reference TRBV5-1 and TRBJ2-5): KAGVTQTPRYLIKTRGQQVTLSCSPISGHRSVSWYQQTPGQGLQFLFEYFSETQRNKGNFPGRFSGRQFSNSRSEMNVSTLELGDSALYLCASSPDGLAETQYFGPGTRLLVL.

This clonotype was picked up a small number of times. The chain combines TRBV2 with TRBJ2-7, with D tentatively TRBD2 (6 bases). The CDR3 has 14 amino acids. V was trimmed by 2 bases and J by 2 bases, leaving 10 bases between them. Germline V gives CDR1 SNHLY, CDR2 FYNNEI. The CDR3 DNA follows: TGTGCCAGCAGTGAAACTAGCAGCGCCTACGAGCAGTACTTC. Protein: CASSETSSAYEQYF.

The CDR3 here is CSVGNMNTEAFF. The DNA for the CDR3 is TGCAGTGTCGGAAACATGAACACTGAAGCTTTCTTT. J is TRBJ1-1 and V is TRBV20-1, with D hard to call. The CDR3 totals 12 residues. V lost 7 bases to trimming and J lost 0 bases, with 9 bases between them. The germline V gene encodes CDR1 DFQATT and CDR2 SNEGSKA (reference sequence).

The chain has TRBV20-1 and TRBJ2-7; tentative D call: TRBD2 (6 bases). Trimming removed 6 bases from V and 3 bases from J, with 15 bases in between. Germline assignment: CDR1 DFQATT and CDR2 SNEGSKA (reference sequence). The CDR3 is made up of 13 amino acids. The CDR3 spells CSALLGGLYEQYF. CDR3 nucleotide sequence: TGCAGTGCCTTACTGGGGGGTCTCTACGAGCAGTACTTC.

J is TRBJ2-1 and V is TRBV9; 10 nucleotides align to TRBD1. From germline, CDR1 is SGDLS and CDR2 YYNGEE. The CDR3 is 15 residues long. Trimming at V came to 0 bases and at J to 8 bases, leaving 5 bases not matched to a gene. CDR3 bases: TGTGCCAGCAGCGTAGCGGAGACAGGGGGCTATGAGCAGTTCTTC. Translated: CASSVAETGGYEQFF.

This sequence joins TRBV29-1 and TRBJ1-3; 7 nucleotides align to TRBD1. CDR1 and CDR2 from the germline V gene are SQVTM and ANQGSEA. Trimming at V came to 6 bases and at J to 8 bases, leaving 16 bases not matched to a gene. The CDR3 is made up of 15 amino acids. As DNA, the CDR3 is TGCAGCGTGAAAACACAGGGGCCCCGCGGGGACACCATATATTTT. Translated, it gives CSVKTQGPRGDTIYF.

This clonotype was observed a few times. J is TRBJ2-7 and V is TRBV7-9; 7 nucleotides align to TRBD1. This CDR3 spans 13 amino acids. Germline CDR1 and CDR2: SEHNR and FQNEAQ (reference sequence). Trimming at V came to 5 bases and at J to 4 bases, leaving 5 bases not matched to a gene. CDR3 sequence: CASSPPRGYEQYF. For the CDR3, the DNA is TGTGCCAGCAGCCCGCCCAGGGGGTACGAGCAGTACTTC.

The chain employs TRBV25-1 and TRBJ2-5; TRBD1 agrees at 10 bases. Germline CDR1 MGHDK, CDR2 SYGVNS. The CDR3 loop spans 16 amino acids. J gave up 5 bases and V 1 base, and 7 bases lay outside the gene matches. Written as DNA, the CDR3 is TGTGCCAGCAGTGAATGGGGGACAGGGGTAGTGGAGACCCAGTACTTC. Protein sequence: CASSEWGTGVVETQYF.

This rearrangement joins TRBV6-4 to TRBJ2-5; D remains unclear. The DNA end favors TRBJ2-1, so the J call may be wrong. Germline CDR1 is MRHNA and CDR2 is SNTAGT. This CDR3 is built from 8 residues. CDR3: CASIEQFF. The CDR3 nucleotides read TGTGCCAGCATTGAGCAGTTCTTC.

The chain links TRBV6-4 to TRBJ2-3; D not resolved. The CDR3 is made up of 15 amino acids. V lost 3 bases and J lost 4, with 14 bases in between. Germline assignment: CDR1 MRHNA and CDR2 SNTAGT. The chain's CDR3 is CASSESFDQADTQYF. DNA of the CDR3: TGTGCCAGCAGTGAGTCATTTGACCAGGCAGATACGCAGTATTTT.

The chain is built from TRBV2 and TRBJ2-6; D is unclear. The CDR3 is 15 amino acids. Germline CDR1 is SNHLY and CDR2 is FYNNEI. V was shortened by 2 bases and J by 0 bases, with 5 bases between the two germline ends. CDR3 sequence (DNA): TGTGCCAGCAGTGAACAGGACTCTGGGGCCAACGTCCTGACTTTC. Protein sequence: CASSEQDSGANVLTF. Filled out from reference TRBV2 and TRBJ2-6, the complete variable domain reads EPEVTQTPSHQVTQMGQEVILRCVPISNHLYFYWYRQILGQKVEFLVSFYNNEISEKSEIFDDQFSVERPDGSNFTLKIRSTKLEDSAMYFCASSEQDSGANVLTFGAGSRLTVL.

This chain uses TRBV6-1 with TRBJ1-2; D remains ambiguous. V lost 8 bases to trimming and J lost 4 bases, with 11 bases between them. There are 12 residues in the CDR3. Germline V gene lookup returns CDR1 MNHNS and CDR2 SASEGT. CDR3 sequence reads: CASWAVFYGYTF. For the CDR3, the DNA is TGTGCCAGCTGGGCAGTCTTCTATGGCTACACCTTC.

The gene calls are TRBV2 and TRBJ1-1, with 9 bases identical to TRBD1. CDR3 length equals 15 residues. Losses at the gene ends were 7 bases for V and 2 bases for J; bases not matched to a gene: 8. CDR1 and CDR2 from the germline V gene are SNHLY and FYNNEI. CDR3 nucleotides: TGTGCCAGCACCCCGGGGACAGGGACCAACACTGAAGCTTTCTTT. Amino acid sequence: CASTPGTGTNTEAFF. Combining the CDR3 with reference TRBV2 and TRBJ1-1 gives the whole variable domain EPEVTQTPSHQVTQMGQEVILRCVPISNHLYFYWYRQILGQKVEFLVSFYNNEISEKSEIFDDQFSVERPDGSNFTLKIRSTKLEDSAMYFCASTPGTGTNTEAFFGQGTRLTVV.

The CDR3 sequence: CASSLGDRGQQYF. The CDR3 nucleotides are TGTGCCAGCAGCTTAGGGGACAGAGGACAGCAGTACTTC. The V call is TRBV7-2, the J call TRBJ2-7; 7 bases agree with TRBD1. Trimming took 1 base from V and 8 from J; bases not matched to a gene: 5. CDR1 and CDR2 (germline): SGHTA, FQGNSA. The CDR3 spans 13 residues.

This clonotype was recorded many times. The chain is built from TRBV4-1 and TRBJ1-5, with D hard to call. The CDR3 totals 14 residues. Trimming cost V 0 bases and J 4 bases, with 7 bases left between them. In germline, CDR1 is MGHRA, CDR2 YSYEKL. The CDR3 reads CASSQDRINQPQHF. In DNA form, the CDR3 reads TGCGCCAGCAGCCAAGATCGCATAAATCAGCCCCAGCATTTT.

This chain joins TRBV27 and TRBJ1-4; TRBD1 matches 7 bases. Trimming cost V 7 bases and J 5 bases; bases outside gene matches: 7. The CDR3 is made up of 14 amino acids. Per the germline V gene, CDR1 is MNHEY and CDR2 is SMNVEV (reference sequence). Here the CDR3 reads CASTPGQQNEKLFF. In DNA form, the CDR3 reads TGTGCCAGCACTCCGGGACAGCAAAATGAAAAACTGTTTTTT.

This clonotype was observed a few times. The V and J genes are TRBV9 and TRBJ2-2, with D tentatively TRBD1 (6 bases). The V end lost 4 bases, the J end lost 5 bases, and 18 bases lay between the germline ends. This CDR3 has 16 amino acids. Germline values: CDR1 SGDLS, CDR2 YYNGEE. CDR3 DNA sequence: TGTGCCAGCAGCCACCCCCAGGGGCCGAGGACCGGGGAGCTGTTTTTT. Translating gives CASSHPQGPRTGELFF.

There are a few counts of this clonotype. V usage is TRBV20-1 and J usage is TRBJ2-3; 7 bases are a match to TRBD1. V lost 5 bases to trimming and J lost 0 bases; unmatched junction nucleotides: 5. The CDR3 sequence is 14 residues long. Germline CDR1 and CDR2: DFQATT and SNEGSKA (reference sequence). DNA for the CDR3: TGCAGTGCTGAGGACAGGATTAGCACAGATACGCAGTATTTT. As protein: CSAEDRISTDTQYF.

This chain joins TRBV4-1 and TRBJ1-2, with D possibly TRBD1 on 5 matching bases. This CDR3 is 14 amino acids long. V was shortened by 1 base and J by 1 base, with 7 bases between the two germline ends. Germline lookup yields CDR1 MGHRA and CDR2 YSYEKL. CDR3 region: CASSQGQINYGYTF. The CDR3 DNA reads TGCGCCAGCAGCCAAGGACAGATTAACTATGGCTACACCTTC.

The chain is built from TRBV7-3 and TRBJ1-1; D is possibly TRBD1 (6 bases). The CDR3 is made up of 16 amino acids. Trimming pared 4 bases from V and 1 base from J, leaving 16 bases between. Germline-derived CDR1 and CDR2 are SGHTA and FQGTGA. The CDR3 nucleotides are TGTGCCAGCAGCTCCATTACCTCGACAGGGAACACTGAAGCTTTCTTT. Protein sequence: CASSSITSTGNTEAFF.

J is TRBJ2-2 and V is TRBV27, with 10 positions matching TRBD1. The CDR3 runs 15 residues. The V gene end was trimmed by 4 bases and the J gene end by 5 bases; junction bases not matched to a gene: 4. CDR1 is MNHEY and CDR2 is SMNVEV in the germline V gene (reference sequence). The CDR3 reads CASSYGTGVTGELFF. As DNA, the CDR3 is TGTGCCAGCAGTTATGGGACAGGGGTAACCGGGGAGCTGTTTTTT.